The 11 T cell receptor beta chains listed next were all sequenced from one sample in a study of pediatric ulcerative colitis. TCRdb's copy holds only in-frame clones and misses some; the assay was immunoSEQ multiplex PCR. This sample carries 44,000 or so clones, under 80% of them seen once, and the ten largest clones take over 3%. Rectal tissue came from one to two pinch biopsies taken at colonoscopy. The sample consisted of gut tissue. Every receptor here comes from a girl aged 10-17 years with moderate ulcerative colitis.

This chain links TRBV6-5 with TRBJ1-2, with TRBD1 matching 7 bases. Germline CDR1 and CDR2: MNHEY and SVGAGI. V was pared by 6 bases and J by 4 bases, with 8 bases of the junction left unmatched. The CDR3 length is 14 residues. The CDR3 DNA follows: TGTGCCAGCAGCGCCGGGACAGCGAGCTATGGCTACACCTTC. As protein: CASSAGTASYGYTF.

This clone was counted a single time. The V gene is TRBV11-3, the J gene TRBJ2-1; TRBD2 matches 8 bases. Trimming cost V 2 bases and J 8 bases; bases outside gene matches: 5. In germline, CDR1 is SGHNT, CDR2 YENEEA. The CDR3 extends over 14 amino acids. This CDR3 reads CASSLRRGADEQFF. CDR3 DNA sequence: TGTGCCAGCAGCTTACGGCGGGGGGCCGATGAGCAGTTCTTC.

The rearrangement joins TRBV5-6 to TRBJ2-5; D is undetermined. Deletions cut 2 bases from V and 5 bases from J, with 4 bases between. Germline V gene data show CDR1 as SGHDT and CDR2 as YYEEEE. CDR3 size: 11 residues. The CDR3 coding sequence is TGTGCCAGCAGCTTCGGGGAGACCCAGTACTTC. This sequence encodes CASSFGETQYF. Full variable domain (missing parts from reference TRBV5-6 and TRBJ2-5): DAGVTQSPTHLIKTRGQQVTLRCSPKSGHDTVSWYQQALGQGPQFIFQYYEEEERQRGNFPDRFSGHQFPNYSSELNVNALLLGDSALYLCASSFGETQYFGPGTRLLVL.

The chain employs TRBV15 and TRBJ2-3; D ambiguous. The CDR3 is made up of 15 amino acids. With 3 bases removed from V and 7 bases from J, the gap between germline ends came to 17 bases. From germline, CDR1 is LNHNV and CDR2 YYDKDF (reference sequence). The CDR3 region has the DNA TGTGCCACCAGCAGTGTAACTACTGTCGGGTATACGCAGTATTTT. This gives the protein CATSSVTTVGYTQYF.

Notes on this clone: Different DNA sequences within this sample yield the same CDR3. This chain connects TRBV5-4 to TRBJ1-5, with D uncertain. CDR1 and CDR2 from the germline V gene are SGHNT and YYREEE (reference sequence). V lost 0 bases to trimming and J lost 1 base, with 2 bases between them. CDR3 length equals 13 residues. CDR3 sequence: CASSLGSNQPQHF. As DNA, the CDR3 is TGTGCCAGCAGCTTGGGGAGCAATCAGCCCCAGCATTTT.

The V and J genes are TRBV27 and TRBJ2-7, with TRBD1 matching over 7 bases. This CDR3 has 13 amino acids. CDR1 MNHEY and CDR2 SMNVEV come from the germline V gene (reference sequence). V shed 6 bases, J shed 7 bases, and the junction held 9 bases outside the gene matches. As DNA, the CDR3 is TGTGCCAGCAGCTTCGACAGGGCAGGGGAGCAGTACTTC. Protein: CASSFDRAGEQYF.

The CDR3 region is CATSSPRQGGQETQYF. Here the CDR3 DNA reads TGTGCCACCTCCAGTCCCCGACAGGGGGGTCAAGAGACCCAGTACTTC. The chain recombines TRBV19 with TRBJ2-5, with 9 bases that match TRBD1. Germline CDR1 is LNHDA and CDR2 is SQIVND (reference sequence). With V trimmed by 10 bases and J by 2 bases, 14 bases remained unmatched. This CDR3 region has 16 residues.

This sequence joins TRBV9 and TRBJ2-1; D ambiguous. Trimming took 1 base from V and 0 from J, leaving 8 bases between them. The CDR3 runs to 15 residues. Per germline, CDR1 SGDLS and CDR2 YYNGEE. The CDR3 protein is CASSVMRSSYNEQFF. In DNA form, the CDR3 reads TGTGCCAGCAGCGTAATGCGGAGCTCCTACAATGAGCAGTTCTTC.

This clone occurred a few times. The CDR3 coding sequence is TGTGCCAGCAGACAAAAGGGGTACGAGCAGTACTTC. This encodes CASRQKGYEQYF. The genes are TRBV28 and TRBJ2-7, with D tentatively TRBD1 (5 bases). Germline CDR1 is MDHEN and CDR2 is SYDVKM. CDR3 size: 12 residues. V shed 6 bases and J shed 4 bases, with 10 bases lying between them.

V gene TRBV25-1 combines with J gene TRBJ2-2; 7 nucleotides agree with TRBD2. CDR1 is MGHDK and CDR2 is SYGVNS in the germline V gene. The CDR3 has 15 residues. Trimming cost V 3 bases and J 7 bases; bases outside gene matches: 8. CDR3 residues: CASSDLAGDRGELFF. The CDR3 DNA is TGTGCCAGCAGTGATCTGGCGGGAGATCGCGGGGAGCTGTTTTTT.

The CDR3 bases are TGTGCCAGCAGCTTAGCAGGAGGGTTCGGCTACGAGCAGTACTTC. Translation: CASSLAGGFGYEQYF. The V and J genes are TRBV7-2 and TRBJ2-7; D is perhaps TRBD2 (6 bases). The CDR3 sequence is 15 residues long. V shed 0 bases and J shed 3 bases, with 12 bases lying between them. The V gene's germline CDR1 is SGHTA and CDR2 FQGNSA.